This T cell receptor (beta chain) is from a study of spatial heterogeneity in lung cancer. Overall study: Sequencing consistently turned up more beta-chain sequences than alpha-chain sequences. More than eight raw reads, on average, carried each unique TCR and UMI combination.

A remark on this clonotype: The antigen is not known.

Time point: sample taken at primary tumor resection. Tumor, nontumor lung or frozen PBMC supplied whole RNA, sequenced without sorting. Study findings and constraints: Resection saw ubiquitous expanded tumor TCRs appear in blood more than follow-up did.

Trimming removed 3 bases from V and 2 bases from J; junction bases left unmatched: 9. Germline-derived CDR1 and CDR2 are SNHLY and FYNNEI. This CDR3 is built from 16 residues. TCR cDNA molecules each had a unique molecular identifier. TCRdb analysed the 5' RACE reads with MiXCR anew, one entry per CDR3 protein. The table records around 75,000 distinct CDR3 sequences, more than 10% of them present only once. Sample: PBMCs, taken at surgery. This chain links TRBV2 with TRBJ2-7; TRBD2 aligns across 8 bases. This TCR was sampled from a male donor with early-stage non-small cell lung cancer. The CDR3 DNA reads as TGTGCCAGCAGTGATTCACAGACTAGCGTTACCTACGAGCAGTACTTC. This sequence encodes CASSDSQTSVTYEQYF.